Detailed here is one TCR beta chain. Which antigen it targets is not known. It has no much larger one-base neighbor in the sample; base qualities were not kept. The sample belongs to a study of T cell changes during pregnancy in multiple sclerosis (dated by TCRdb to between 2017 and 2020). About the study as a whole: The study looked at changes in the T cell repertoire across pregnancy in women with multiple sclerosis.

Library prep was done by the immunoSEQ multiplex PCR assay. This immuneACCESS table, as held by TCRdb, lists in-frame sequences with V and J called but not all clones. Of the missing ones, under half trace to an unresolved V gene in checked studies; the others have no known cause. This sample holds approximately 90,000 clones; approximately 92% were observed only once. Clones ranked in the top ten supply 2% to 2.5% of the sample. Inclusive of the bounding cysteine and phenylalanine, the CDR3 is 12 residues long. CDR3 DNA is the only sequence kept; it has 36 bases, read in frame from the first base. Taken from the germline V gene (reference sequence), the CDR1 and CDR2 loops are MNHEY and SMNVEV. V was cut back by 3 bases and J by 3 bases, leaving a gap of 6 bases between them.

The sequence derives from a female donor with multiple sclerosis, enrolled in a pregnancy study. The starting material was peripheral blood, obtained after pregnancy. Recombination connected TRBV27 to TRBJ2-7; matching of 5 bases hints at TRBD1 as the D gene. The DNA sequence is as follows: TGTGCCAGCAGTTTCACAGGCTACGAGCAGTACTTC. The encoded protein is CASSFTGYEQYF.